This T cell receptor (beta chain) was captured by sequencing in a study of T cells in tuberculosis. This table comes from immunoSEQ multiplex PCR, and its TCRdb copy is limited to in-frame clones, with some not included. Of some 31,000 clones in the sample, 90% to 95% are singletons; the top ten hold 2.2%. Sequencing was performed on PBMCs. The receptor was derived from a donor between 10 and 35 years old with latent tuberculosis or without tuberculosis infection.

The CDR3: CSVLPPGNTEAFF. The CDR3, as DNA: TGCAGCGTTCTCCCCCCCGGGAACACTGAAGCTTTCTTT. The rearrangement links TRBV29-1 to TRBJ1-1; D remains unclear. The CDR3 totals 13 residues. V was pared by 5 bases and J by 1 base, with 11 bases between. CDR1 is SQVTM, CDR2 ANQGSEA, per germline.